This T cell receptor beta chain was sequenced during a study of T cell responses to AZD1222 COVID-19 vaccine. Study details: Doses given second, at about 4 or about 12 weeks, were pooled.

The CDR3 spans 12 residues. CDR1 and CDR2 (germline): SGHDN, FVKESK. The V and J ends lost 4 bases and 0 bases respectively, with 3 bases between them. Study-wide results and limits: Spike-wide vaccine-associated CD4 TCRs dominated at 160-218 and 743-854. Clonal diversity was possibly underestimated, and the donors were mostly white British, with more females.

TCRdb's table, derived via immunoSEQ multiplex PCR, lists solely in-frame clones and lacks some. The repertoire holds about 180,000 clones, with approximately 86% as singletons. A remark on this clone: Its antigen is currently unknown.

Sequences were derived from peripheral blood, sampled on day 0 of AZD1222 vaccination. This TCR was sampled from an adult in good health. The chain carries TRBV14 and TRBJ1-2; D remains unclear. The CDR3 loop is CASSPANYGYTF. Here the CDR3 DNA reads TGTGCCAGCAGCCCGGCTAACTATGGCTACACCTTC.